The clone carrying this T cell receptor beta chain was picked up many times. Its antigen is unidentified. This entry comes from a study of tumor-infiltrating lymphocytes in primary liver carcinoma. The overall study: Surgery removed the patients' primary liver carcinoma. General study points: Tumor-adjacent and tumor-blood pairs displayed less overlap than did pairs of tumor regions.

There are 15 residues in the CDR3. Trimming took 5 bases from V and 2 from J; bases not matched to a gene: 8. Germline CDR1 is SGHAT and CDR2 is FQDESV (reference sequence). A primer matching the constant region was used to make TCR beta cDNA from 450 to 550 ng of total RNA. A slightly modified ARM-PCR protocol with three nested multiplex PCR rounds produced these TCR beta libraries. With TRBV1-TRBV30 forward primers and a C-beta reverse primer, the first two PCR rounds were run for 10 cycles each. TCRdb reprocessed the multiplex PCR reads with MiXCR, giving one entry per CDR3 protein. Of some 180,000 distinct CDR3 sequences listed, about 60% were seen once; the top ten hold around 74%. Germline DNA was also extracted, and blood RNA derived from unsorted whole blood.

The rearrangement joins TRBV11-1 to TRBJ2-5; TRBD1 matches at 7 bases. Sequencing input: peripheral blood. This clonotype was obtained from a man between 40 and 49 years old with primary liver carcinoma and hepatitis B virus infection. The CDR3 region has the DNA TGTGCCAGCAGCCGAACCGGGACAGCGCAAGAGACCCAGTACTTC. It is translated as CASSRTGTAQETQYF. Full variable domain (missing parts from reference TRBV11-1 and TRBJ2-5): EAEVAQSPRYKITEKSQAVAFWCDPISGHATLYWYRQILGQGPELLVQFQDESVVDDSQLPKDRFSAERLKGVDSTLKIQPAELGDSAMYLCASSRTGTAQETQYFGPGTRLLVL.